This entry is about one T cell receptor (beta chain). There is no known antigen for this receptor. No base-level quality is on record; no much larger clone is a single base apart. The sample belongs to a study of blood T cell repertoires in COVID-19 (dated by TCRdb to 2019 to 2021). Broadly, across the study: Samples from collaborators originated in the United States, Italy and Spain and spanned both the acute and convalescent phases of COVID-19. The material from the prospective study consisted of cDNA or gDNA derived from T cells, B-cell-depleted T cells, or PBMCs. The dataset comprised deeply sampled blood TCRbeta repertoires from subjects exposed to, actively infected with, or recovered from COVID-19. A freely available public database, intended as a resource for researchers studying the immune response to SARS-CoV-2, is where the repertoires were released. The samples were drawn from two sources: the first 160 participants of the ongoing ImmuneRACE study, and fewer than 1,500 subjects contributed by 6 global collaborators. Nearly every sample came with metadata listing a de-identified subject ID, COVID-19 status, age in years and sex. Where available, HLA class I and class II types were taken from metadata supplied by the sample provider and were not determined by assay-based typing. Study-level results and caveats: Clinical and demographic metadata were provided uncurated, with the amount varying by source and participant.

The collaborating institutions used their own protocols to collect whole blood in K2EDTA tubes. For TCRbeta analysis, collaborators shipped samples in one of three forms: frozen whole blood, isolated PBMCs, or DNA extracted from either of those sample types. The immunoSEQ Assay, a bias-controlled multiplex PCR, was used to amplify TCRbeta CDR3 regions from genomic DNA. As for how the authors treated the data: The number of nucleated cells in each sample was estimated by amplification of reference gene primers within the assay. To quantify the absolute abundance of each unique TCRbeta CDR3 rearrangement, sequence reads were collapsed and filtered. Productive Simpson clonality was computed per sample as the square root of Simpson's diversity index over productive rearrangements. Not all clones reach the TCRdb copy of this immuneACCESS table, which keeps in-frame sequences only. Checked studies attribute under half of the gap to unresolved V genes and leave the rest unexplained. The V and J calls and the clone size are those of that table, but D and trimming were determined from the DNA. The sample has a few hundred thousand clones on record, 86% of them singletons. The ten biggest clones cover approximately 1.5% of the sample.

Sequenced material: peripheral blood. This TCR came from a woman in her forties or fifties with acute or convalescent COVID-19.

CDR3 region: CASSEGGDQETQYF. The sequenced DNA is TGTGCCAGCAGTGAAGGGGGGGACCAAGAGACCCAGTACTTC. The chain was built from TRBV2 and TRBJ2-5, and the D gene may be TRBD2, 6 bases matching. The CDR3 has 14 amino acids, counting the end cysteine and phenylalanine. The CDR3 DNA has 42 bases and is translated from base 1. Per the germline V gene, SNHLY is the CDR1 and FYNNEI is the CDR2. Trimming takes 1 base from V and 0 bases from J, and the germline ends sit 6 bases apart. This CDR3, with the reference TRBV2 and TRBJ2-5 proteins standing in past its ends, gives the full variable domain EPEVTQTPSHQVTQMGQEVILRCVPISNHLYFYWYRQILGQKVEFLVSFYNNEISEKSEIFDDQFSVERPDGSNFTLKIRSTKLEDSAMYFCASSEGGDQETQYFGPGTRLLVL.